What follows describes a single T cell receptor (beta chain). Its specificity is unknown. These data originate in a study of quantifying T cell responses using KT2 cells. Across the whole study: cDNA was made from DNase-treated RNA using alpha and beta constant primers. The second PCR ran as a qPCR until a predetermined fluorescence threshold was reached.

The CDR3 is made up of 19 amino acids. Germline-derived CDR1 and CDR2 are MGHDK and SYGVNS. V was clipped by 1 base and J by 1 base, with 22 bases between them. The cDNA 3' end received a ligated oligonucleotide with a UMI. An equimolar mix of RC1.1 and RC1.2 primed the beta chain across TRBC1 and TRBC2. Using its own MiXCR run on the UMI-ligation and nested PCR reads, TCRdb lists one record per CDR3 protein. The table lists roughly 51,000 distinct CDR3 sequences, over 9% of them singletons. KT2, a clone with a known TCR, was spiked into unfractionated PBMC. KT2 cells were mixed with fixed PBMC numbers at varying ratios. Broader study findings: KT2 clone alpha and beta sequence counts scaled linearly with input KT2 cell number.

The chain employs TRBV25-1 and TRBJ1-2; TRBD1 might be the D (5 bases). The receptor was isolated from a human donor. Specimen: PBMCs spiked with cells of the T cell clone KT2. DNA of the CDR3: TGTGCCAGCAGTGAATCGAAGGGGACCGCGATGACTGTTAACTATGGCTACACCTTC. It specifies CASSESKGTAMTVNYGYTF.